This TCR beta chain was sequenced during a study of molecular identifiers for immune sequencing clone quantification listed by TCRdb under 2018. At the level of the whole study: For a replicate experiment, RNA from roughly 20,000 or 100,000 naive CD8 T cells was divided into five aliquots, and four of the five aliquots were sequenced. The study was a methods study using CD8 T cells to benchmark molecular-identifier clustering-based TCR repertoire sequencing (MIDCIRS) and TCR RNA copy counting.

Reading from cysteine to phenylalanine, the CDR3 counts 14 amino acids. Just CDR3 DNA is preserved here, 42 bases in frame from base 1. Taken from the germline V gene (reference sequence), the CDR1 and CDR2 loops are MNHEY and SMNVEV. Here V drops 3 bases and J drops 6 bases, and the junction holds 4 bases not matched to any gene. The paper's findings and limits, for the study overall: Highly expanded clone sizes could be underestimated because identical TCR molecules may share a barcode. In CMV-specific effector cells, clones with more than 20 RNA copies contained over 98% of molecules, whereas in naive cells such clones contained under 1% of molecules. Spiked-in Jurkat TCR RNA (approximately 10 copies' worth), which is not part of the donor repertoire, was contained in the naive libraries. Modeling indicated approximately 2.7 TCR RNA copies recovered per cell, compared with about 10 by digital PCR, which implies a capture efficiency of 25% to 35%. When barcode sub-clustering was left out, chimeric consensus sequences inflated TCR diversity, with chimeras reaching as high as 47%. Even against a background of one million naive CD8 T cells, spiked-in Jurkat TCR RNA amounting to a single cell's worth was reported to be detectable.

Libraries of naive CD8 T cells were built from about 19,000 to 1,100,000 sorted cells, with 10%, 30% or 50% of the purified RNA used. On a BD FACSAria II, naive CD8 T cells were FACS-sorted as CD8+CD4-CCR7+CD45RA+ and collected into RLT Plus buffer. To test detection sensitivity, Jurkat RNA equivalent to ten TCR copies was spiked into samples of about 19,000-1,000,000 naive CD8 T cells. CD8 T cells were enriched using RosetteSep CD8+ T Cell Enrichment Cocktail and Ficoll-Paque, and the enriched cells then underwent ACK red cell lysis. Library creation used PCR. The instrument was an Illumina HiSeq 4000. Bulk TCR libraries were made following a previously described method, with the TCR primers given in Table S5. Purification of total RNA was performed with the Qiagen AllPrep DNA/RNA kit. Before analysis, reads from multiple sequencing runs of the same library were pooled. The paper's data handling went like this. Reads were retained only if an exact TCR constant sequence was present, and the retained reads were trimmed to 150 nt and grouped according to their 12-nt molecular barcodes. Within each barcode group, reads were sub-clustered at a 15% Levenshtein threshold, and quality-weighted consensus sequences were built per RNA molecule. Non-functional sequences were discarded, and so were lower-count sequences lying one edit away from another sequence. On the basis of fitting two negative binomial distributions, barcode sub-clusters with fewer than 20% of the maximum read count were discarded. TCRdb took the public reads, trimmed them with fastp at Q25, ran MiXCR for clone calling and kept in-frame beta chains. Entries that share a CDR3 protein sequence are merged under the most common genes and DNA. TCRdb assigned the V and J calls; the authors' analysis was not used. Within this sample are 60,000 to 80,000 distinct CDR3 sequences, with roughly 18% of them counted one time only. The ten largest clones represent under 2% of the sample.

In the case of this clonotype: This receptor's antigen is unknown. Per-base quality was not reported, and no clone a single base away is much larger than it.

This chain joins TRBV27 to TRBJ2-1; TRBD2 fits 8 bases in the junction. The receptor's source is a human donor in good health. Some libraries in this study had Jurkat cell RNA spiked in. Source material: naive CD8+ T cells from blood, with Jurkat cell RNA spiked in. Per the publication, the cell subset or site label means: FACS-sorted CD8+CD4-CCR7+CD45RA+ naive T cells. The CDR3 corresponds to CASSFSGSRNEQFF. The DNA is as follows: TGTGCCAGCAGTTTCAGCGGGAGTCGCAATGAGCAGTTCTTC.